The source of this TCR beta chain is a study of Ad26.COV2.S vaccination and SARS-CoV-2 variants. In regard to this clone: What it binds is unknown.

The protocol was immunoSEQ multiplex PCR, while the TCRdb copy is restricted to in-frame clones and leaves out a portion. The sample consists of fewer than 900,000 clones, approximately 88% of them appearing once. The V end lost 9 bases, the J end lost 0 bases, and 4 bases lay between the germline ends. This CDR3 has 11 amino acids. Germline V gene data show CDR1 as SGHTA and CDR2 as FQGNSA. Treatment noted: roughly 20 received Ad26.COV2.S at low or high dose, single or two shots; 5 received placebo; per-sample allocation not given. It was on day 63 after the first vaccine or placebo injection that samples were taken. An Ad26 vector expressing Wuhan-strain SARS-CoV-2 spike constituted the vaccine. General study findings and limits: Total T cell responses were possibly underestimated by TCR breadth and depth analyses. Substantial breadth was reported for post-vaccination spike-specific CD8+ and CD4+ T cells.

The sample in question was peripheral blood, obtained in a trial of Ad26.COV2.S vaccine versus placebo. This clonotype originated in a person between 18 and 65 years old who received the Ad26.COV2.S COVID-19 vaccine or a placebo. The chain is built from TRBV7-2 and TRBJ2-3; no clear D gene. Written as DNA, the CDR3 is TGTGCCAGTCTAAGCACAGATACGCAGTATTTT. This translates into CASLSTDTQYF.